This TCR beta chain stems from a study of cytomegalovirus exposure and HLA in healthy donors. The study, taken as a whole, reports: In the 95 to 150 validation repertoires, a later analysis found that first-cohort TCR clusters tended to co-occur. The dataset shows that most TCR sequences were rare, while some public TCRs occurred in many donors. Under in vitro conditions, a few CMV-associated chains were confirmed as specific for CMV antigens. For cytomegalovirus status, the classifier reportedly gave diagnoses with high specificity and sensitivity.

The CDR3 loop spans 14 amino acids. From germline, CDR1 is ENHRY and CDR2 SYGVKD. After removal of 7 bases from V and 4 bases from J, the junction contained 6 bases not matched to a gene. Measured with immunoSEQ multiplex PCR; TCRdb has only the in-frame clones, and not every one. This sample has roughly 250,000 clones, with nearly 90% found just once. Comments on this clone: The antigen is not known.

The sample was PBMCs. This sequence joins TRBV10-3 and TRBJ1-1, with 10 bases matching TRBD1. The TCR comes from a woman younger than 35 in good health and CMV-seronegative. The CDR3 DNA is TGTGCCATCACAGGGACAGGGGAAGGCACTGAAGCTTTCTTT. Residues: CAITGTGEGTEAFF.